This T cell receptor (beta chain) was sequenced in a study of cytomegalovirus exposure and HLA in healthy donors. Findings and limits, study-wide: Segments of the TCR beta V type were, in most cases, productive about 90% or about 30% of the time in an earlier analysis. Some 150 TCR beta chains were listed as cytomegalovirus-associated.

CDR3 length: 14 residues. V lost 7 bases to trimming and J lost 2 bases, with 14 bases between them. Per the germline V gene, CDR1 is SNHLY and CDR2 is FYNNEI. Primers for the PCR totalled 60 Vbeta and 13 Jbeta. Authors' data handling: In a later analysis, the count reached 80 million or so unique TCR beta chains, with approximately 10 million shared. The table came from immunoSEQ multiplex PCR; TCRdb's copy has only in-frame clones and leaves some out. That table supplies the V and J calls and clone size; D and trimming were determined from the DNA. The data hold around 78,000 clones, with approximately 57% observed a single time. The study sampled nominally healthy donors, though unrecorded immune exposures were likely. In regard to this clone: The antigen remains unidentified.

This clonotype was sampled from a man younger than 45 in good health and CMV-seropositive. The chain has TRBV2 and TRBJ1-1; the D is unclear. Material for sequencing was PBMCs. The CDR3 sequence: CASTSRRGNTEAFF. The CDR3, as DNA: TGTGCCAGCACCTCCCGCCGGGGAAACACTGAAGCTTTCTTT.